This T cell receptor (beta chain) was profiled in a study of blood T cell repertoires in COVID-19. About the research overall: Researchers got acute and convalescent COVID-19 samples from the United States, Italy and Spain.

The V and J ends lost 4 bases and 3 bases respectively, with 13 bases between them. The CDR3 has 16 residues. Germline assignment: CDR1 LGHNA and CDR2 YNFKEQ. In the original analysis: Amplification of reference gene primers was used by the study to estimate nucleated cell counts. Some clones are missing from TCRdb's copy, which holds only in-frame ones; the method was immunoSEQ multiplex PCR. That table gives V, J and clone size, and the DNA gave D and trimming. The table includes over 75,000 clones, about 86% detected once. The TCR was taken from a man aged 50-59 years with COVID-19, enrolled during active disease. The gene calls are TRBV4-2 and TRBJ1-6, with D tentatively TRBD1 (5 bases). The sequenced sample consisted of peripheral blood. CDR3 amino acids: CASSPGANSYNSPLHF. The CDR3 DNA reads TGTGCCAGCAGCCCTGGGGCAAACAGCTATAATTCACCCCTCCACTTT.